The 17 T cell receptor beta chains given below trace back to one sample, sequenced in a study of blood T cell repertoires in COVID-19. Here immunoSEQ multiplex PCR was the method, and the copy in TCRdb shows in-frame clones only, minus some. The table includes 140,000 to 150,000 clones, over 80% detected once. Sequencing used peripheral blood. The receptors were sampled from a woman aged 50 to 65 with acute or convalescent COVID-19.

The DNA for the CDR3 is TGTGCCAGCAGTGAATGGGACGGGAGCTATGGCTACACCTTC. This gives the protein CASSEWDGSYGYTF. The chain joins TRBV25-1 to TRBJ1-2; D possibly corresponds to TRBD1 (5 bases). From germline, CDR1 is MGHDK and CDR2 SYGVNS. Trimming left V 1 base short and J 4 bases short, with 10 bases between. The CDR3 has 14 residues.

The rearrangement joins TRBV28 to TRBJ1-2; tentatively, D is TRBD1 (6 bases). V was pared by 5 bases and J by 6 bases, with 19 bases between. Germline lookup yields CDR1 MDHEN and CDR2 SYDVKM. This CDR3 comprises 15 residues. CDR3 sequence: CASSKYLGGANGYTF. CDR3 nucleotide sequence: TGTGCCAGCAGTAAATACCTAGGGGGGGCGAATGGCTACACCTTC.

This chain uses TRBV1 with TRBJ1-1; TRBD1 is the table's D call, not checked against the DNA. TRBV1 is a listed pseudogene. The length of the CDR3 is 14 residues. CDR3 region: CTSSHLQGNTEAFF. The CDR3 DNA follows: TGCACCAGCAGCCACTTACAGGGTAACACTGAAGCTTTCTTT.

This clone was seen more than once but under ten times. The chain is built from TRBV5-4 and TRBJ2-7, with 8 nucleotides matching TRBD2. The germline gives CDR1 SGHNT, CDR2 YYREEE (reference sequence). After removal of 3 bases from V and 2 bases from J, the junction contained 4 bases not matched to a gene. CDR3 size: 14 residues. The CDR3 is CASSSGGLAYEQYF. The CDR3 DNA reads as TGTGCCAGCAGCTCGGGGGGACTAGCCTACGAGCAGTACTTC.

V is TRBV5-1 and J is TRBJ1-1, with D unresolved. V lost 5 bases, J lost 3 bases, and 11 bases lay in between. The CDR3 contains 13 residues. CDR1 and CDR2 from the germline V gene are SGHRS and YFSETQ. CDR3 in DNA: TGCGCCAGCAGGGGAGTAACTGACACTGAAGCTTTCTTT. Translated: CASRGVTDTEAFF.

The chain couples TRBV12-3 or TRBV12-4 to TRBJ2-3; D might be TRBD2 (5 bases). The germline V and J ends were trimmed by 0 bases and 6 bases, with 7 bases remaining between them. The CDR3 is 13 amino acids. The CDR3 DNA sequence: TGTGCCAGCAGTTTAGCGGGAGCCGATACGCAGTATTTT. This encodes CASSLAGADTQYF.

The chain joins TRBV19 to TRBJ1-1; D uncertain. This CDR3 region has 15 residues. V gave up 3 bases and J gave up 5 bases, with 16 bases separating them. Per the germline V gene, CDR1 is LNHDA and CDR2 is SQIVND (reference sequence). The CDR3 sequence is CASSIPGSRGTEAFF. CDR3 coding DNA: TGTGCCAGTAGTATTCCGGGGTCCCGAGGTACTGAAGCTTTCTTT.

The rearrangement uses TRBV2 and TRBJ2-1, with 9 nucleotides matching TRBD2. After removal of 5 bases from V and 10 bases from J, the junction contained 12 bases not matched to a gene. CDR3 length equals 15 residues. CDR1 is SNHLY and CDR2 is FYNNEI in the germline V gene. As DNA, the CDR3 is TGTGCCAGCAGTCCCTCGGCGGGAGGGTATCAGGAGCAGTTCTTC. It codes for CASSPSAGGYQEQFF.

The chain is built from TRBV11-2 and TRBJ1-2, with D possibly being TRBD1 (5 bases). Germline values: CDR1 SGHAT, CDR2 FQNNGV. V was cut by 0 bases and J by 4 bases, with 12 bases left in between. This CDR3 is 15 amino acids long. The chain's CDR3 is CASSLDGGGVYGYTF. The CDR3, as DNA: TGTGCCAGCAGCTTAGATGGCGGGGGAGTCTATGGCTACACCTTC. Drawing the rest from reference TRBV11-2 and TRBJ1-2, the complete variable domain is EAGVAQSPRYKIIEKRQSVAFWCNPISGHATLYWYQQILGQGPKLLIQFQNNGVVDDSQLPKDRFSAERLKGVDSTLKIQPAKLEDSAVYLCASSLDGGGVYGYTFGSGTRLTVV.

J is TRBJ1-1 and V is TRBV28; D call uncertain. CDR1 and CDR2 (germline): MDHEN, SYDVKM. This CDR3 region has 11 residues. Trimming cost V 3 bases and J 11 bases, with 10 bases left between them. The CDR3 loop reads CASSLVQNAFF. The DNA for the CDR3 is TGTGCCAGCAGTTTGGTACAAAACGCTTTCTTT.

The V gene is TRBV6-1, the J gene TRBJ2-4; 9 bases agree with TRBD2. J gave up 9 bases and V 7 bases, and 10 bases lay outside the gene matches. This CDR3 spans 14 amino acids. CDR1 and CDR2 (germline): MNHNS, SASEGT. CDR3 amino acids: CASNQRGDHSIQYF. The CDR3 DNA follows: TGTGCCAGCAACCAGCGGGGGGACCACAGCATTCAGTACTTC.

The CDR3 sequence: CASSLEWVGTERETQYF. For the CDR3, the DNA is TGTGCCAGCAGCTTAGAGTGGGTCGGGACAGAAAGAGAGACCCAGTACTTC. The chain joins TRBV7-6 to TRBJ2-5; 7 bases are a match to TRBD1. CDR3 length equals 17 residues. CDR1 and CDR2 from the germline V gene are SGHVS and FNYEAQ. The junction had 12 bases not matched to a gene; V was cut back by 1 base and J by 4 bases.

This chain links TRBV3-1 (or the pseudogene TRBV3-2) with TRBJ1-6; 8 nucleotides line up with TRBD1. V shed 4 bases and J 6 bases; nucleotides not matched to a gene: 5. Germline CDR1 is LGHDT and CDR2 is YNNKEL (reference sequence). This CDR3 is built from 15 residues. The CDR3 nucleotides read TGTGCCAGCAGCCCCTCGACAGGGGCTAATTCACCCCTCCACTTT. It specifies CASSPSTGANSPLHF.

Here the CDR3 DNA reads TGCGCCAGCAGCGAGGGACAGGGGGCCAATGAGCAGTTCTTC. This sequence encodes CASSEGQGANEQFF. The chain recombines TRBV5-1 with TRBJ2-1; 12 bases agree with TRBD1. This CDR3 spans 14 amino acids. Per germline, CDR1 SGHRS and CDR2 YFSETQ. The trim removed 4 bases at V and 6 bases at J, leaving 2 bases unmatched.

The genes are TRBV19 and TRBJ2-5; 7 bases fit TRBD1. The CDR3 runs 14 residues. Germline assignment: CDR1 LNHDA and CDR2 SQIVND (reference sequence). The ends lost 7 bases at V and 2 bases at J; junction bases unmatched: 7. CDR3 bases: TGTGCCAGTACCACCTTGGGACAGCAAGAGACCCAGTACTTC. Translating it yields CASTTLGQQETQYF.

V usage is TRBV6-4 and J usage is TRBJ1-6, with 9 bases matching TRBD1. The CDR3 contains 14 residues. V shed 5 bases, J shed 6 bases, and the junction held 2 bases outside the gene matches. Germline lookup yields CDR1 MRHNA and CDR2 SNTAGT. The chain's CDR3 is CASSLTGGNSPLHF. DNA of the CDR3: TGTGCCAGCAGTTTGACAGGGGGTAATTCACCCCTCCACTTT.

This chain connects TRBV15 to TRBJ2-3; 9 bases are shared with TRBD2. V shed 3 bases and J 3 bases; nucleotides not matched to a gene: 4. In germline, CDR1 is LNHNV, CDR2 YYDKDF (reference sequence). This CDR3 is 15 amino acids long. The DNA of the CDR3 is TGTGCCACCAGCAGTAGCGGGAGCGTGACAGATACGCAGTATTTT. It specifies CATSSSGSVTDTQYF. The full variable domain, its missing parts supplied by reference TRBV15 and TRBJ2-3, is DAMVIQNPRYQVTQFGKPVTLSCSQTLNHNVMYWYQQKSSQAPKLLFHYYDKDFNNEADTPDNFQSRRPNTSFCFLDIRSPGLGDTAMYLCATSSSGSVTDTQYFGPGTRLTVL.